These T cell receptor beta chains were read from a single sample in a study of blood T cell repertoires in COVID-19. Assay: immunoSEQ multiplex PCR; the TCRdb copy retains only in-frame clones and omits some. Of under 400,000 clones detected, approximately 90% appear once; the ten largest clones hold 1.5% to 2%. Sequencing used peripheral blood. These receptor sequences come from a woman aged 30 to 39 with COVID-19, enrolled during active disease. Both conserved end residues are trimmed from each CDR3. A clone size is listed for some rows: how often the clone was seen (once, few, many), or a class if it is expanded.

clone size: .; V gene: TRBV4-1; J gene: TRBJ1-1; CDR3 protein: ASSRLLRDTEAF
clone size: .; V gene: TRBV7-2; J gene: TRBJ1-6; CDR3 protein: ASSQASGSSYNSPLH
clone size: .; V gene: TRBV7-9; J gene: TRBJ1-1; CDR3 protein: ASSLHPMRDSRHTEAF
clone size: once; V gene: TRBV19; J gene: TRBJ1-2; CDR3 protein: ASIVSNYGYT
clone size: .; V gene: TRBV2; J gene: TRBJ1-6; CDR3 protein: ASGTVSSPLH
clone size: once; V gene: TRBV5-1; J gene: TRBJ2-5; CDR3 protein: ASSQGQGGETQY
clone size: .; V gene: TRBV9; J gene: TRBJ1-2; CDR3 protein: ASSPDNGGYGYT
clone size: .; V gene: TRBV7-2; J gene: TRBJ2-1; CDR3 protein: ASSLGPAGGPIINNEQF
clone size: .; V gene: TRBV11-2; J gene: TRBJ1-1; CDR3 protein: ASSELPRVTEAF
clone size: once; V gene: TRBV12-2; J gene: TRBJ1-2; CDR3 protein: ASRFENNQGQRYGYT
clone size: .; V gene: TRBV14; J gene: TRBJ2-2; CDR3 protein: ASSQGTAYTGELF
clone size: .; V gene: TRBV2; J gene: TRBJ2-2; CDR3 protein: ASSPRGGTGELF
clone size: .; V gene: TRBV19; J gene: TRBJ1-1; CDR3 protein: ASSLASVASSEAF
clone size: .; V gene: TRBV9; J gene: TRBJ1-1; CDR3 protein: ASSVTGAEGAF
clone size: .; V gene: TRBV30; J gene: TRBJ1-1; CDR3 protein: AWSQGAMNTEAF
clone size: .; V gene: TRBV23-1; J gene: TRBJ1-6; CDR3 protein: ASSPQDRVWDSPLH
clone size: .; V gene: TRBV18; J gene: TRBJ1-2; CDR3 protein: ASSEGPGANYGYT
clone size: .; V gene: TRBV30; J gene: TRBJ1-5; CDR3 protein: AWSRQENQPQH
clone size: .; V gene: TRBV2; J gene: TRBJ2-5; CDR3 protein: ASTYGTGQETQY
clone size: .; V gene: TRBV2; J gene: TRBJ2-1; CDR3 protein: ASRGTGNNEQF
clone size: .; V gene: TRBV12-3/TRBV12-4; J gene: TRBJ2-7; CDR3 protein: ASRTSGGGEQY
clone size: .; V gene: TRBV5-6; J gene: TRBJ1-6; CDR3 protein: ASSLGGGNSPLH
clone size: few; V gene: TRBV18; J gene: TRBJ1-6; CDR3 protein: ASSPEAGQSPLH
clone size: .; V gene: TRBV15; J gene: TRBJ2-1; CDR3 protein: ATSRGLAAKYNEQF